The T cell receptor (beta chain) under discussion was sequenced for a study of shared clonotypes between healthy human individuals. On the study more broadly: The donors, a couple of women and three men, were aged 18 to 49.

Study-level findings and limits: Clonotypes that were shared across a handful of donors made up around 5% of naive CD4 clonotypes. For sorted subsets, rarefaction showed incomplete sequencing despite large depth.

CD45RO-negative, CCR7-selected cells formed the naive CD8 fraction, which excluded terminally differentiated effector memory CD45RA+ cells. The CDR3 runs 10 residues. CDR1 is MNHNS and CDR2 is SASEGT in the germline V gene. Trimming left V 4 bases short and J 8 bases short, with 5 bases between. Measured with immunoSEQ multiplex PCR; TCRdb has only the in-frame clones, and not every one. The table shows millions of clones, with approximately 95% occurring only once. This clone was seen once. Its antigen is not known. The TCR comes from a man between 18 and 35 years old in good health. Sequenced sample: naive CD8+ T cells sorted from blood. The genes are TRBV6-1 and TRBJ1-2; D not certain. The CDR3, as DNA: TGTGCCAGCAGTGCGGGGGGCTACACCTTC. Its translation: CASSAGGYTF.